The clone carrying this T cell receptor beta chain was picked up many times. Germline V CDR1 and CDR2: MNHNS, SASEGT. Trimming took 6 bases from V and 4 from J; bases not matched to a gene: 3. The CDR3 covers 13 residues. Regions amplified from RNA transcripts were the TCR beta CDR3 regions. The study used the HTBI primer set for a first-round RT-PCR of the TCR CDR3. MiXCR, run by TCRdb on the multiplex PCR reads, gives a single entry per CDR3 protein. The data hold about 420,000 distinct CDR3 sequences, with 15% to 17% observed a single time. These data are taken from a study of T cells in Graves' hyperthyroidism and ophthalmopathy. Stability of Graves' hyperthyroidism was defined as absent ophthalmopathy progression within 18 months. Diagnoses used clinical symptoms, serum thyroxine and TRAb, thyroid ultrasound and orbital computed tomography. This sample holds PBMCs from 9.5 to 10 ml fresh peripheral blood.

The source is a woman between 18 and 30 years old with Graves' hyperthyroidism. This chain connects TRBV6-1 to TRBJ1-5, with 7 bases that match TRBD1. Sequenced: blood. The CDR3 protein is CASSDRVNQPQHF. CDR3 bases: TGTGCCAGCAGCGACAGGGTTAATCAGCCCCAGCATTTT.